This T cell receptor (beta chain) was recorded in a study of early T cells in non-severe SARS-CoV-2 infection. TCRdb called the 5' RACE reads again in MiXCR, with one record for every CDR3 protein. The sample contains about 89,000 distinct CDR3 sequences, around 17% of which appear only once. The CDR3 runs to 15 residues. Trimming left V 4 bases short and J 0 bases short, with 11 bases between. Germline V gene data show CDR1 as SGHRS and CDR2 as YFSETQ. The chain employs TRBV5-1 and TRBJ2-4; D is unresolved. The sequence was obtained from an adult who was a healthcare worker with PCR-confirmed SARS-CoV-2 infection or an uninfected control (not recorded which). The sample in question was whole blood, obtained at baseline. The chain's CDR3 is CASSESHVAKNIQYF. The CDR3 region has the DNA TGCGCCAGCAGCGAGTCACACGTAGCCAAAAACATTCAGTACTTC.